The following is a TCR beta chain sequence with its context. Its antigen is unknown. The sample holds no much larger clone one base away, and base qualities are not on file. The sample originates from a study of T cell repertoires in cytomegalovirus infection (dated by TCRdb to between 2019 and 2020). About the full investigation: Alongside well-studied HLA-B-restricted epitopes, the peptide stimulations were aimed at recently identified HLA-C-restricted CMV epitopes, whose presentation resists viral immunomodulation. Donor HLA type was relevant to the analysis, as public TCR beta signatures indicated carriage of CMV infection together with the matching HLA type.

The sample's treatment or condition label, decoded: in vitro stimulation with specific CMV peptide epitopes to enrich CMV-specific T cells. Sequencing took place on an Illumina HiSeq 1500. Using fastp trimming at Q25 and MiXCR clonotype assembly, TCRdb reanalyzed the public sequencing data and kept in-frame beta chains. Duplicate CDR3 protein sequences are folded into a single record with the most common DNA and genes. In all, the sample holds over 45,000 distinct CDR3 sequences, and roughly 19% of those were seen once. The ten largest clones represent 40% to 65% of the sample. Beyond this particular receptor, the publication reports: The ex vivo response was dominated by HLA-C-restricted CMV-specific TCR beta clonotypes, which also provided the single most frequent clonotype in two of eight donors. In both this cohort and an independent roughly 330-donor cohort, the cumulative frequency of public TCR beta family members distinguished carriers of CMV infection plus the relevant HLA type.

In the germline V gene (reference sequence), CDR1 corresponds to PRHDT and CDR2 to FYEKMQ. V gives up 0 bases and J gives up 5 bases, and the segment between their germline ends measures 13 bases. The cysteine opens and the phenylalanine closes a CDR3 of 15 amino acids. The retained sequence is limited to the CDR3, 45 bases, with the frame set at the first base. The sample consisted of CD8+ T cells from cultured PBMCs, taken from culture after CMV antigen stimulation. The V and J genes are TRBV13 and TRBJ1-1, with a tentative D gene TRBD1 over 6 matching bases. The TCR sequence derives from a human donor in good health (CMV status not recorded). Some clones in this sample may be carry-over from other donors' samples. CDR3 sequence: CASSLGSGAGTEAFF. In nucleotide form, the sequence is TGTGCCAGCAGCTTAGGATCAGGGGCTGGTACTGAAGCTTTCTTT.